This passage covers 30 T cell receptor beta chains from one sample sequenced in a study of identical twins. Each CDR3 protein gets one entry after TCRdb re-called the 5' RACE reads with MiXCR. The data show roughly 1,500,000 distinct CDR3 sequences, about 32% seen once. Material: cord blood. The receptor source for this set is a newborn girl in good health.

This clonotype has at least ten counts. The chain uses TRBV4-2 and TRBJ2-5; D possibly corresponds to TRBD2 (6 bases). The J call could be wrong; TRBJ2-7 is a better fit for the DNA end. CDR1 and CDR2 from the germline V gene are LGHNA and YNFKEQ. The CDR3 sequence is 16 residues long. In DNA form, the CDR3 reads TGTGCCAGCAGCCAAGTTTCCAGCGGGTTCGATTACGAGCAGTACTTC. This translates into CASSQVSSGFDYEQYF.

This chain joins TRBV4-2 and TRBJ2-3; D might be TRBD2 (5 bases). CDR3 size: 12 residues. Per the germline V gene, CDR1 is LGHNA and CDR2 is YNFKEQ. Deletions cut 8 bases from V and 6 bases from J, with 12 bases between. The CDR3 DNA follows: TGTGCCAGCCAAGTCTCGGGGGATACGCAGTATTTT. It specifies CASQVSGDTQYF.

The rearrangement joins TRBV14 to TRBJ1-4; D is perhaps TRBD1 (5 bases). V lost 3 bases and J 8 bases, leaving 13 bases between the germline ends. The CDR3 sequence is 14 residues long. CDR1 SGHDN and CDR2 FVKESK come from the germline V gene. The CDR3 DNA reads as TGTGCCAGCAGCCAGTCTGGGGACGGCGAAAAACTGTTTTTT. It codes for CASSQSGDGEKLFF.

The chain uses TRBV5-1 and TRBJ1-2, with TRBD1 matching over 7 bases. This CDR3 contains 11 residues. V shed 6 bases and J 7 bases; nucleotides not matched to a gene: 3. Germline V CDR1 and CDR2: SGHRS, YFSETQ. The CDR3 DNA follows: TGCGCCAGCAACTACAGGGGTGGCTACACCTTC. It yields the protein CASNYRGGYTF.

This chain links TRBV5-6 with TRBJ2-7; D unresolved. V was clipped by 0 bases and J by 0 bases, with 7 bases between them. From germline, CDR1 is SGHDT and CDR2 YYEEEE. The CDR3 extends over 14 amino acids. The CDR3 reads CASSLDISSYEQYF. The DNA of the CDR3 is TGTGCCAGCAGCTTGGACATAAGCTCCTACGAGCAGTACTTC.

The V call is TRBV28, the J call TRBJ1-1; 7 bases are a match to TRBD1. This CDR3 is 18 amino acids long. V lost 6 bases to trimming and J lost 0 bases; unmatched junction nucleotides: 16. CDR1 is MDHEN and CDR2 is SYDVKM in the germline V gene. CDR3 loop: CASSPRKGRGHMNTEAFF. The CDR3 nucleotides read TGTGCCAGCAGCCCTCGTAAGGGGAGGGGGCATATGAACACTGAAGCTTTCTTT.

This clonotype was seen more than once but under ten times. This chain joins TRBV12-3 or TRBV12-4 and TRBJ2-7; a weak D match, TRBD1 (6 bases). The CDR3 runs 18 residues. V was clipped by 7 bases and J by 0 bases, with 25 bases between them. The CDR3 sequence is CASMGATLGARSSYEQYF. As DNA, the CDR3 is TGTGCCAGCATGGGAGCAACGTTGGGGGCCAGGAGCTCCTACGAGCAGTACTTC.

A few counts support this clonotype. This sequence joins TRBV5-1 and TRBJ2-1, with D unresolved. The CDR3 runs 13 residues. V was trimmed by 7 bases and J by 0 bases, leaving 8 bases between them. Germline loops: CDR1 SGHRS, CDR2 YFSETQ. CDR3 nucleotide sequence: TGCGCCAGCCAGACTTACTCCTACAATGAGCAGTTCTTC. Translated: CASQTYSYNEQFF.

The genes are TRBV20-1 and TRBJ2-4; D is undetermined. The J call could be wrong; TRBJ2-7 is a better fit for the DNA end. The CDR3 has 12 residues. CDR1 DFQATT and CDR2 SNEGSKA come from the germline V gene (reference sequence). The DNA of the CDR3 is TGCAGTGCTTCCCGGACGGACTACGAGCAGTACTTC. Translated: CSASRTDYEQYF.

This clonotype appeared many times. The rearrangement joins TRBV28 to TRBJ1-4; maybe TRBD1 (6 bases). The CDR3 is made up of 14 amino acids. V was trimmed by 7 bases and J by 5 bases, leaving 14 bases between them. Germline CDR1 MDHEN, CDR2 SYDVKM. CDR3 sequence (DNA): TGTGCCAGCAACTCCAGGGGTGGGAATGAAAAACTGTTTTTT. Protein product: CASNSRGGNEKLFF.

V gene TRBV27 combines with J gene TRBJ1-2, with 9 bases aligning to TRBD1. There are 16 residues in the CDR3. Germline V lookup: CDR1 MNHEY, CDR2 SMNVEV (reference sequence). Trimming cost V 3 bases and J 5 bases; bases outside gene matches: 10. This chain's CDR3 is CASSFSGTGYTYGYTF. CDR3 DNA sequence: TGTGCCAGCAGTTTCTCCGGGACAGGGTATACATATGGCTACACCTTC.

The chain has TRBV20-1 and TRBJ2-1, with D possibly matching TRBD1 (6 bases). Germline CDR1 DFQATT, CDR2 SNEGSKA (reference sequence). Trimming stripped 3 bases from V and 7 bases from J, with 13 bases between. The CDR3 is 13 residues long. The CDR3 region is CSARGAALNEQFF. CDR3 in DNA: TGCAGTGCTAGGGGGGCAGCCCTTAATGAGCAGTTCTTC.

This clonotype came up a few times. The chain recombines TRBV20-1 with TRBJ2-1; 10 nucleotides line up with TRBD2. J lost 7 bases, V lost 4 bases, and 7 bases had no gene match. Germline CDR1 reads DFQATT; CDR2 reads SNEGSKA (reference sequence). The CDR3 consists of 14 residues. CDR3 amino acids: CSATVGLAVNEQFF. The CDR3 DNA reads as TGCAGTGCTACCGTCGGACTAGCGGTTAATGAGCAGTTCTTC.

This clonotype was counted only a few times. CDR3 in amino acids: CATKRREQETQYF. CDR3 nucleotide sequence: TGTGCCACTAAGAGGCGGGAACAAGAGACCCAGTACTTC. V is TRBV7-2 and J is TRBJ2-5; D is perhaps TRBD2 (6 bases). This CDR3 has 13 residues. From germline, CDR1 is SGHTA and CDR2 FQGNSA. Trimming removed 10 bases at V and 2 bases at J, with 14 bases between.

This clonotype turned up a few times. CDR3 protein: CAIRQDTEAFF. CDR3 DNA sequence: TGTGCCATCAGACAGGACACTGAAGCTTTCTTT. The rearrangement links TRBV10-3 to TRBJ1-1, with a tentative D call TRBD1 (5 bases). CDR1 and CDR2 from the germline V gene are ENHRY and SYGVKD. The CDR3 contains 11 residues. Trimming removed 6 bases from V and 3 bases from J, with 5 bases in between.

As concerns this clonotype: A much more abundant neighbour one base away suggests this may be a read error. This chain links TRBV7-2 with TRBJ2-1; 7 nucleotides line up with TRBD2. CDR1 is SGHTA, CDR2 FQGNSA, per germline. V shed 4 bases and J 13 bases; nucleotides not matched to a gene: 16. CDR3 size: 15 residues. CDR3 amino acids: CASSSSLAAVETQFF. DNA for the CDR3: TGTGCCAGCAGCTCCTCTCTAGCGGCGGTAGAGACCCAGTTCTTC.

V is TRBV6-1 and J is TRBJ2-5; 9 bases agree with TRBD2. The CDR3 is made up of 13 amino acids. V was pared by 9 bases and J by 2 bases, with 4 bases of the junction left unmatched. CDR1 and CDR2 from the germline V gene are MNHNS and SASEGT. The CDR3 loop reads CASGTSPQETQYF. The CDR3 region has the DNA TGTGCCAGTGGGACTAGCCCACAAGAGACCCAGTACTTC.

V usage is TRBV7-9 and J usage is TRBJ2-3; a possible D gene is TRBD1 (5 bases). The CDR3 runs to 15 residues. Germline CDR1 reads SEHNR; CDR2 reads FQNEAQ (reference sequence). Deletions cut 2 bases from V and 2 bases from J, with 11 bases between. The CDR3 protein is CASSLLGQTTDTQYF. In DNA, the CDR3 is TGTGCCAGCAGCTTATTGGGGCAGACCACAGATACGCAGTATTTT.

This clonotype came up a few times. This rearrangement joins TRBV20-1 to TRBJ2-7; 7 nucleotides align to TRBD2. Germline V gives CDR1 DFQATT, CDR2 SNEGSKA (reference sequence). The CDR3 consists of 14 residues. V shed 2 bases and J 3 bases; nucleotides not matched to a gene: 7. CDR3 sequence reads: CSARRGEGLYEQYF. CDR3 DNA: TGCAGTGCTAGAAGAGGGGAGGGTCTCTACGAGCAGTACTTC.

The table lists this clonotype with a few counts. The CDR3 sequence: CAINPKLAVPNEQFF. In DNA, the CDR3 is TGTGCCATCAACCCGAAACTAGCGGTCCCCAATGAGCAGTTCTTC. V and J are TRBV28 and TRBJ2-1; 8 nucleotides match TRBD2. The CDR3 loop spans 15 amino acids. Trimming took 10 bases from V and 6 from J; bases not matched to a gene: 14. CDR1 MDHEN and CDR2 SYDVKM come from the germline V gene.

The V call is TRBV6-1, the J call TRBJ2-5; D is unresolved. The J call may be mistaken, given a closer DNA end match to TRBJ2-7. The length of the CDR3 is 12 residues. In germline, CDR1 is MNHNS, CDR2 SASEGT. CDR3 sequence: CASSDSTYEQYF. CDR3 DNA sequence: TGTGCCAGCAGTGATTCTACCTACGAGCAGTACTTC.

This clonotype was counted only a few times. The gene calls are TRBV6-1 and TRBJ1-5, with TRBD1 as a possible D gene (5 bases). There are 13 residues in the CDR3. In germline, CDR1 is MNHNS, CDR2 SASEGT. V was shortened by 6 bases and J by 5 bases, with 11 bases between the two germline ends. The CDR3 protein is CASRYQGDQPQHF. The CDR3 region has the DNA TGTGCCAGCAGGTACCAGGGAGATCAGCCCCAGCATTTT.

The chain is built from TRBV12-3 or TRBV12-4 and TRBJ2-5, with D maybe TRBD1 (6 bases). Near its end, the DNA agrees better with TRBJ2-7, so the J call may be wrong. The CDR3 is made up of 15 amino acids. The CDR3 DNA is TGTGCCAGCAGTTTAGCAAGTGGGGGCAAGTACGAGCAGTACTTC. Translated: CASSLASGGKYEQYF.

The V gene is TRBV21-1, the J gene TRBJ2-4; the DNA was not compared with TRBD1, the D call given in the table. TRBV21-1 is a documented pseudogene. The CDR3 loop spans 18 amino acids. This CDR3 is CASSKEGPRGGAKNIQYF. The CDR3 bases are TGTGCCAGCAGCAAAGAGGGGCCCAGGGGGGGGGCCAAAAACATTCAGTACTTC.

The sample holds a few counts of this clonotype. This chain links TRBV12-3 or TRBV12-4 with TRBJ1-5, with TRBD1 identical over 10 bases. Trimming cost V 2 bases and J 6 bases; bases outside gene matches: 19. The CDR3 spans 20 residues. This CDR3 is CASSLSLYLRDRGISQPQHF. The CDR3 DNA reads TGTGCCAGCAGTTTATCCTTATATCTACGGGACAGGGGAATTTCTCAGCCCCAGCATTTT.

This clonotype came up a few times. The CDR3 nucleotides read TGTGCCATCAGTGAGTCCATCATGGGACAGGGGCAGCGGCCCCAGCATTTT. Protein product: CAISESIMGQGQRPQHF. This chain uses TRBV10-3 with TRBJ1-5, with 10 bases lining up with TRBD1. The V segment lost 0 bases and the J segment 9 bases; nucleotides outside the gene matches: 11. CDR3 length equals 17 residues. Germline values: CDR1 ENHRY, CDR2 SYGVKD.

V usage is TRBV20-1 and J usage is TRBJ2-3; D is undetermined. With 5 bases removed from V and 2 bases from J, the gap between germline ends came to 11 bases. Looked up from germline, CDR1 is DFQATT and CDR2 is SNEGSKA (reference sequence). This CDR3 is built from 13 residues. The CDR3 protein is CSAHPGSTDTQYF. The CDR3 DNA is TGCAGTGCTCATCCAGGATCCACAGATACGCAGTATTTT.

This clonotype was recorded many times. V and J are TRBV4-1 and TRBJ2-4; 10 nucleotides match TRBD2. This CDR3 contains 17 residues. The ends lost 2 bases at V and 5 bases at J; junction bases unmatched: 9. Germline CDR1 reads MGHRA; CDR2 reads YSYEKL. The CDR3 spells CASSQLASGSSQNIQYF. CDR3 sequence (DNA): TGCGCCAGCAGCCAACTTGCTAGCGGGAGCTCCCAAAACATTCAGTACTTC.

This clonotype came up once. The CDR3 does not end in the conserved phenylalanine or tryptophan, so this is likely a read error. V gene TRBV11-2 combines with J gene TRBJ2-5, with TRBD2 matching 8 bases. The CDR3 contains 15 residues. J lost 3 bases, V lost 6 bases, and 9 bases had no gene match. The germline gives CDR1 SGHAT, CDR2 FQNNGV. CDR3 sequence (DNA): TGTGCCAGCAGGCCAAAACTTAGCGGGAAAGAGACCCAGTACATC. Translating gives CASRPKLSGKETQYI.

The J gene is TRBJ2-1, the V gene TRBV4-1, with 9 bases matching TRBD1. This CDR3 spans 15 amino acids. The junction had 6 bases not matched to a gene; V was cut back by 4 bases and J by 5 bases. Germline V gene sequence: CDR1 MGHRA, CDR2 YSYEKL. CDR3 sequence: CASSPRQGVHNEQFF. CDR3 DNA sequence: TGCGCCAGCAGCCCTCGACAGGGGGTCCACAATGAGCAGTTCTTC.